Each of the 3 T cell receptor beta chains below was sequenced from the same sample in a study of technical replicates of blood from a few donors. Sequencing used immunoSEQ multiplex PCR; TCRdb keeps in-frame clones, though not all of them. In the table there are tens of thousands of clones, roughly 91% of which are singletons. The specimen sequenced was PBMCs. Every receptor here comes from a human donor in good health. Some clones in this sample may be carry-over from other donors' samples.

The chain combines TRBV30 with TRBJ1-2; 7 bases fit TRBD1. J gave up 5 bases and V 2 bases, and 2 bases lay outside the gene matches. Germline V gene data show CDR1 as GTSNPN and CDR2 as SVGIG (reference sequence). The CDR3 totals 12 residues. DNA of the CDR3: TGTGCCTGGAGTCGACAGGGATATGGCTACACCTTC. It yields the protein CAWSRQGYGYTF.

The chain carries TRBV2 and TRBJ1-4; D remains ambiguous. This CDR3 contains 15 residues. Germline V gene sequence: CDR1 SNHLY, CDR2 FYNNEI. V was shortened by 6 bases and J by 12 bases, with 23 bases between the two germline ends. CDR3 coding DNA: TGTGCCAGCAGCGGGCCGGGAAAGAGAAACATAGAACTGTTTTTT. Translation: CASSGPGKRNIELFF.

The chain recombines TRBV7-9 with TRBJ2-5, with D possibly being TRBD1 (6 bases). The CDR3 has 17 residues. CDR1 is SEHNR and CDR2 is FQNEAQ in the germline V gene (reference sequence). The ends were cut back, 3 bases at V and 4 bases at J, with 21 bases in the middle. The CDR3 region is CASSFSPGPRGLETQYF. CDR3 nucleotide sequence: TGTGCCAGCAGCTTTTCTCCGGGACCTAGGGGGTTAGAGACCCAGTACTTC.